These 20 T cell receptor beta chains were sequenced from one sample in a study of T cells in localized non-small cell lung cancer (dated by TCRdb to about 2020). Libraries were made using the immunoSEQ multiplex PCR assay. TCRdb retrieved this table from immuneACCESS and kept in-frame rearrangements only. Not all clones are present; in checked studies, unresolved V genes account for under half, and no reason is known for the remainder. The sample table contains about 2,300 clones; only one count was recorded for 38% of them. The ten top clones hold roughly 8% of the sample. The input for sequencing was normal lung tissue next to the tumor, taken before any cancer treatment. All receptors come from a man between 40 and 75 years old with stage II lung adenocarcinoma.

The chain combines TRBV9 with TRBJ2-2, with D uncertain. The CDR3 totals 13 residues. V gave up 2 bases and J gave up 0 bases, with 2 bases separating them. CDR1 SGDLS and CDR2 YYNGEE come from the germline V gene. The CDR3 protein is CASSVSNTGELFF. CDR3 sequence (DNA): TGTGCCAGCAGCGTCTCGAACACCGGGGAGCTGTTTTTT.

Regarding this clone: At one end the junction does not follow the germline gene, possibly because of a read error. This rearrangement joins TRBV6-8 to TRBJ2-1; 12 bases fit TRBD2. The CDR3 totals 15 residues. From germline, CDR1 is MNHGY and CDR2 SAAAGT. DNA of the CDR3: TGTGCCAGCAGTGACTCTAGCGGGGGGGCCAATGAGCAGTTCTTC. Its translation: CASSDSSGGANEQFF.

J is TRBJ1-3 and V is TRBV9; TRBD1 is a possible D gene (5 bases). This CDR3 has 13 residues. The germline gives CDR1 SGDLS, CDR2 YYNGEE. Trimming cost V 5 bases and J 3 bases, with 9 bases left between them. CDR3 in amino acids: CASRGTYGNTIYF. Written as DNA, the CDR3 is TGTGCCAGCAGGGGGACTTATGGAAACACCATATATTTT.

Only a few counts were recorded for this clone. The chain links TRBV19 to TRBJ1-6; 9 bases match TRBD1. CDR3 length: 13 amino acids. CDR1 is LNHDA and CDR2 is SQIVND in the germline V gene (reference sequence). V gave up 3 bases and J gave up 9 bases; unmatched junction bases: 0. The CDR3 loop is CASSMTGGSPLHF. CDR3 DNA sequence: TGTGCCAGTAGTATGACAGGGGGTTCACCCCTCCACTTT.

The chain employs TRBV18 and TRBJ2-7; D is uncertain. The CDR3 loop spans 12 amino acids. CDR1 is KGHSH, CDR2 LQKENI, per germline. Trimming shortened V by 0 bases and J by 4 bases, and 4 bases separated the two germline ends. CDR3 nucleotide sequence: TGTGCCAGCTCACCACCCGGGTACGAGCAGTACTTC. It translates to CASSPPGYEQYF.

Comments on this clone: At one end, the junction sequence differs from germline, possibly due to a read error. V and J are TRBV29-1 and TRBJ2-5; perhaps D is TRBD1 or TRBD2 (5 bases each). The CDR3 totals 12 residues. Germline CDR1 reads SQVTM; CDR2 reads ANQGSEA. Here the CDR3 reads CSVEGLEGTQYF. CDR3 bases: TGCAGCGTTGAAGGGCTAGAAGGGACCCAATACTTC.

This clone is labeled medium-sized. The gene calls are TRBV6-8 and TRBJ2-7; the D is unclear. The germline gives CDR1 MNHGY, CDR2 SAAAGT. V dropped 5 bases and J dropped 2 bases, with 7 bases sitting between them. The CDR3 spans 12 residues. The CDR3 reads CASSQTAYEQYF. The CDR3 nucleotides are TGTGCCAGCAGTCAAACGGCCTACGAGCAGTACTTC.

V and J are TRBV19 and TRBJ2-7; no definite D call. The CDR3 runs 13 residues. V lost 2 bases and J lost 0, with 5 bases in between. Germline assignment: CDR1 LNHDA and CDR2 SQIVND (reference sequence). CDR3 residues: CASSISVSYEQYF. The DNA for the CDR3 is TGTGCCAGTAGTATAAGTGTCTCCTACGAGCAGTACTTC.

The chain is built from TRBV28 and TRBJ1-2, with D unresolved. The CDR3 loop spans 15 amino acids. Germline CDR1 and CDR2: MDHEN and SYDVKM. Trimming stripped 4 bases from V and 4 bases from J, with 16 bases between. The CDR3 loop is CASSSPGPLIYGYTF. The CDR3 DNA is TGTGCCAGCAGTTCGCCGGGCCCTCTTATCTATGGCTACACCTTC.

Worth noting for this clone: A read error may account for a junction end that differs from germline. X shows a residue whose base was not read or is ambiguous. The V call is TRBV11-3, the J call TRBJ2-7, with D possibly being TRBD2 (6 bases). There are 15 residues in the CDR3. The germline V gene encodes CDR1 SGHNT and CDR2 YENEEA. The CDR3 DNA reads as TGTRCCAGCAGCTCTGAAGAAGCGGGTGAATACGAGCAGTACTTC. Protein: CXSSSEEAGEYEQYF.

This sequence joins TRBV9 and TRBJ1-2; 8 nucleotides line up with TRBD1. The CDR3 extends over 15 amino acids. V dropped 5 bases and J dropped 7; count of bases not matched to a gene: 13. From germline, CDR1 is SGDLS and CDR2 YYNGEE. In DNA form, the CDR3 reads TGTGCCAGCAGGCGTTTGACTCAGGGGGCCGGTGGCTACACCTTC. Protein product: CASRRLTQGAGGYTF.

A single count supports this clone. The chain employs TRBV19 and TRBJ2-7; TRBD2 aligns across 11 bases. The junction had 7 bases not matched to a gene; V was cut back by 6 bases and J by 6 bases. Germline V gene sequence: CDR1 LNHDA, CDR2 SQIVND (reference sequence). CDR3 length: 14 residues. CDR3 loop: CASSPVLAGGEQYF. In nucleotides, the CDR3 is TGTGCCAGTAGCCCCGTGCTAGCGGGGGGCGAGCAGTACTTC. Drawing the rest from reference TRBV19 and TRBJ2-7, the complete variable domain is DGGITQSPKYLFRKEGQNVTLSCEQNLNHDAMYWYRQDPGQGLRLIYYSQIVNDFQKGDIAEGYSVSREKKESFPLTVTSAQKNPTAFYLCASSPVLAGGEQYFGPGTRLTVT.

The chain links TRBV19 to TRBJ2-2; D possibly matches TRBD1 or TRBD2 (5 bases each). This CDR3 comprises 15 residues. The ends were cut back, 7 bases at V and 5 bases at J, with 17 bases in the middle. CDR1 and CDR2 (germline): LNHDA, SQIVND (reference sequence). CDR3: CASTLGHGATGELFF. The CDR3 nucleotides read TGTGCCAGTACCCTGGGGCACGGGGCGACCGGGGAGCTGTTTTTT.

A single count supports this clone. The CDR3 sequence: CASSIQRSAYNEQFF. As DNA, the CDR3 is TGTGCCAGTAGTATACAGCGGTCAGCCTACAATGAGCAGTTCTTC. The rearrangement joins TRBV19 to TRBJ2-1; TRBD2 might be the D (5 bases). The CDR3 is 15 amino acids. Trimming removed 2 bases at V and 2 bases at J, with 10 bases between. CDR1 LNHDA and CDR2 SQIVND come from the germline V gene (reference sequence).

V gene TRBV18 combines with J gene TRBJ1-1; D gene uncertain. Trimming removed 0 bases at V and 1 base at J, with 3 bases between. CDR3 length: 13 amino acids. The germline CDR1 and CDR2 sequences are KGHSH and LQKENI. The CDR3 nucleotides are TGTGCCAGCTCACCACCCAGGAACACTGAAGCTTTCTTT. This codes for CASSPPRNTEAFF.

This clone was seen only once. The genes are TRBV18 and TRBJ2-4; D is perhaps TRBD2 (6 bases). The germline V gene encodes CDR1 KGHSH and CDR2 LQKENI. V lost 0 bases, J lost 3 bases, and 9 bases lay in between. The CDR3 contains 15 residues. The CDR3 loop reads CASSPPEGNKNIQYF. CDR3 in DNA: TGTGCCAGCTCACCACCGGAGGGGAACAAAAACATTCAGTACTTC. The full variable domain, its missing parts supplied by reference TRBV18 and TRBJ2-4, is NAGVMQNPRHLVRRRGQEARLRCSPMKGHSHVYWYRQLPEEGLKFMVYLQKENIIDESGMPKERFSAEFPKEGPSILRIQQVVRGDSAAYFCASSPPEGNKNIQYFGAGTRLSVL.

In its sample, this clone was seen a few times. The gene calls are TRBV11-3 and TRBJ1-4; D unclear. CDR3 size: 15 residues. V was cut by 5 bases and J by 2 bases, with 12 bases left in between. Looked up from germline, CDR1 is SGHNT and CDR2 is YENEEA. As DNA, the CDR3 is TGTGCCAGCAGCGGGGAAAAGGCGACTAATGAAAAACTGTTTTTT. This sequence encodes CASSGEKATNEKLFF.

The CDR3 region has the DNA TGTGCCAGCAGTTACTCTGGAGGGAAGGGCACTGAAGCTTTCTTT. It translates to CASSYSGGKGTEAFF. The genes are TRBV6-8 and TRBJ1-1; the D is unclear. Trimming left V 0 bases short and J 4 bases short, with 12 bases between. Germline CDR1 and CDR2: MNHGY and SAAAGT. The CDR3 length is 15 residues.

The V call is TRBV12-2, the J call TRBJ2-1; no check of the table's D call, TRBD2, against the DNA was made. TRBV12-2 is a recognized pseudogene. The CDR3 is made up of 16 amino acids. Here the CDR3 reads CASRLVAREGFYEQFF. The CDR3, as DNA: TGTGCAAGTCGCTTAGTAGCTCGGGAGGGGTTCTATGAGCAGTTCTTC.

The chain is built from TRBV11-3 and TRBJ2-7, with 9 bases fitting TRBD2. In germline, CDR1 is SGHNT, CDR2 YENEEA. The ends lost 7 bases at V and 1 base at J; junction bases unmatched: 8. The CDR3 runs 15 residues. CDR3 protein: CASTSGLAGSYEQYF. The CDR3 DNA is TGTGCCAGCACCTCGGGGCTAGCGGGGTCCTACGAGCAGTACTTC.